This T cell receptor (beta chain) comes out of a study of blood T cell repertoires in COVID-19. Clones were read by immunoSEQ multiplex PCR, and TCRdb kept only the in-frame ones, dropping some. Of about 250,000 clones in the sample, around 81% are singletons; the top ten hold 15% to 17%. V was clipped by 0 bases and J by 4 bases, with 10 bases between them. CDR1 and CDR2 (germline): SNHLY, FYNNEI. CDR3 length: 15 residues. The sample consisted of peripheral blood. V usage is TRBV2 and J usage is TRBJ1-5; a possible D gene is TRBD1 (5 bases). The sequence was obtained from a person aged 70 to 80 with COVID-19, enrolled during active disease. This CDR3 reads CASSEAAGLNQPQHF. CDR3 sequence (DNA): TGTGCCAGCAGTGAAGCAGCAGGGCTAAATCAGCCCCAGCATTTT. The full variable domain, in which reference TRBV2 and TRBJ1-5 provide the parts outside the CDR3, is EPEVTQTPSHQVTQMGQEVILRCVPISNHLYFYWYRQILGQKVEFLVSFYNNEISEKSEIFDDQFSVERPDGSNFTLKIRSTKLEDSAMYFCASSEAAGLNQPQHFGDGTRLSIL.